The rows below give T cell receptor beta chains drawn from one sample of a study of identical twins. TCRdb re-called the 5' RACE reads with MiXCR, one entry per CDR3 protein. The sample records 450,000 or so distinct CDR3 sequences, approximately 15% being singletons. The same data also went into a second study, on yellow fever vaccine responses in identical twins.

The material sequenced was CD4+ T cells sorted from blood. The receptor set was obtained from a woman younger than 30 in good health. The CDR3 runs from the conserved cysteine through the conserved F or W. D genes are given only for firm matches. The size of a clone is reported for some rows only, either as once, few or many, or as a class for expanded clones.

>-|TRBJ1-4|TRBD1|TRBV15
CATSRAPGTGVDQKPFF
TGTGCCACCAGCAGAGCTCCCGGGACAGGGGTAGATCAAAAACCGTTTTTT
>-|TRBJ2-3|TRBD1|TRBV12-3/TRBV12-4
CASSGQDATDTQYF
TGTGCCAGCAGTGGACAGGATGCCACAGATACGCAGTATTTT
>few|TRBJ2-7|TRBD2|TRBV7-8
CASSPTSGSNLAWADYEQYF
TGTGCCAGCAGCCCGACTAGCGGGAGCAACCTGGCATGGGCCGACTACGAGCAGTACTTC
>few|TRBJ1-1|-|TRBV15
CATSRGMDGVTEAFF
TGTGCCACCAGCAGAGGGATGGACGGGGTAACTGAAGCTTTCTTT
>few|TRBJ1-4|-|TRBV12-3/TRBV12-4
CASRTTRGRVDEKLFF
TGTGCCAGCAGAACTACCCGAGGCAGGGTAGATGAAAAACTGTTTTTT
>many|TRBJ2-2|-|TRBV5-1
CASSLGRTNTGELFF
TGCGCCAGCAGCTTGGGACGGACGAACACCGGGGAGCTGTTTTTT
>-|TRBJ1-6|-|TRBV14
CASSQASLGTPLHF
TGTGCCAGCAGCCAAGCGAGTTTGGGAACACCCCTCCACTTT
>few|TRBJ1-3|-|TRBV15
CATSTWDSGNTIYF
TGTGCCACCAGCACGTGGGACTCTGGAAACACCATATATTTT
>few|TRBJ2-7|TRBD1|TRBV7-9
CASSLPPGQFHSYEQYF
TGTGCCAGCAGCCTCCCCCCGGGACAGTTCCACTCCTACGAGCAGTACTTC
>few|TRBJ2-1|TRBD1|TRBV6-2/TRBV6-3
CASSWTGGVEQFF
TGTGCCAGCAGTTGGACAGGGGGCGTGGAGCAGTTCTTC
>few|TRBJ2-3|-|TRBV7-2
CASSPRGPEGLLQYF
TGTGCCAGCAGCCCTAGGGGGCCAGAGGGACTTCTGCAGTATTTT
>few|TRBJ1-1|-|TRBV5-1
CASSLGGVTEAFF
TGCGCCAGCAGCTTGGGAGGGGTCACTGAAGCTTTCTTT
>-|TRBJ2-7|-|TRBV28
CASSLTGDPGRQYF
TGTGCCAGCAGTTTAACGGGAGACCCAGGGAGGCAGTACTTC
>few|TRBJ2-7|TRBD1|TRBV28
CASRNSGQGYEQYF
TGTGCCAGCAGAAACTCGGGACAGGGATACGAGCAGTACTTC
>-|TRBJ2-7|-|TRBV3-1
CASSQGPGGDEQYF
TGTGCCAGCAGCCAAGGCCCCGGCGGGGACGAGCAGTACTTC
>-|TRBJ2-3|-|TRBV20-1
CSAYSGSTDTQYF
TGCAGTGCCTACAGTGGGAGCACAGATACGCAGTATTTT
>-|TRBJ2-4|-|TRBV28
CASAPTVPKNIQYF
TGTGCCAGCGCCCCTACCGTGCCTAAAAACATTCAGTACTTC
>few|TRBJ2-3|TRBD2|TRBV7-9
CASTGLAGPNTQYF
TGTGCCAGCACTGGACTAGCGGGGCCTAATACGCAGTATTTT
>-|TRBJ2-1|TRBD2|TRBV7-2
CASSPKSGTFNEQFF
TGTGCCAGCAGCCCGAAAAGCGGGACCTTCAATGAGCAGTTCTTC
>few|TRBJ2-2|TRBD2|TRBV5-1
CASSSGLDLNTGELFF
TGCGCCAGCAGCTCCGGACTAGACCTGAACACCGGGGAGCTGTTTTTT
>-|TRBJ2-7|-|TRBV25-1
CASSESGWGEQYF
TGTGCCAGCAGTGAATCGGGGTGGGGCGAGCAGTACTTC
>many|TRBJ1-6|TRBD1|TRBV12-3/TRBV12-4
CASSRMTGIYNSPLHF
TGTGCCAGCAGCCGGATGACAGGGATCTATAATTCACCCCTCCACTTT
>few|TRBJ2-3|TRBD2|TRBV6-4
CASSDGGRETDTQYF
TGTGCCAGCAGTGATGGCGGGAGGGAGACAGATACGCAGTATTTT
>few|TRBJ2-1|TRBD2|TRBV20-1
CSARDASGSGDEQFF
TGCAGTGCTAGAGATGCTAGCGGGAGCGGTGATGAGCAGTTCTTC
>-|TRBJ2-7|TRBD2|TRBV27
CASSLSGTSGTYEQYF
TGTGCCAGCAGTTTATCCGGGACTAGCGGTACCTACGAGCAGTACTTC
>-|TRBJ2-6|-|TRBV9
CASSVAAGGTGANVLTF
TGTGCCAGCAGCGTAGCGGCAGGGGGGACGGGGGCCAACGTCCTGACTTTC
>-|TRBJ2-3|TRBD2|TRBV20-1
CSAERGGGDTQYF
TGCAGTGCCGAGCGGGGTGGGGGGGATACGCAGTATTTT
>few|TRBJ2-7|-|TRBV20-1
CSASPGLSDEQYF
TGCAGTGCTAGCCCGGGACTCAGCGACGAGCAGTACTTC
>-|TRBJ2-3|TRBD2|TRBV20-1
CSALRLARSLDTQYF
TGCAGTGCTCTGAGACTAGCAAGGTCCCTAGATACGCAGTATTTT
>-|TRBJ2-7|TRBD1|TRBV6-5
CASSYSPGQTYEQYF
TGTGCCAGCAGTTACTCCCCGGGACAGACCTACGAGCAGTACTTC
>many|TRBJ2-5|TRBD2|TRBV10-3
CAISSGKETQYF
TGTGCCATTTCTAGCGGGAAGGAGACCCAGTACTTC
>-|TRBJ2-5|-|TRBV5-4
CASSLDQGPQETQYF
TGTGCCAGCAGCTTGGATCAGGGGCCTCAAGAGACCCAGTACTTC
>few|TRBJ2-2|-|TRBV12-3/TRBV12-4
CASSFLLSSRTGELFF
TGTGCCAGCAGCTTCTTGTTGTCTAGCCGCACCGGGGAGCTGTTTTTT
>-|TRBJ2-5|-|TRBV29-1
CSVVGEETQYF
TGCAGCGTTGTGGGGGAAGAGACCCAGTACTTC
>few|TRBJ2-3|-|TRBV10-3
CAISGAGLTDTQYF
TGTGCCATCAGTGGGGCAGGGTTGACAGATACGCAGTATTTT
>few|TRBJ2-5|-|TRBV7-3
CASSLTADQETQYF
TGTGCCAGCAGCTTAACAGCGGATCAAGAGACCCAGTACTTC
>-|TRBJ2-7|TRBD1|TRBV27
CASSSRGTGGKSYEQYF
TGTGCCAGCAGTTCAAGAGGGACAGGGGGGAAATCCTACGAGCAGTACTTC
>-|TRBJ2-3|-|TRBV16
CASSQTFPGTDTQYF
TGTGCCAGCAGCCAAACTTTCCCCGGCACAGATACGCAGTATTTT
>-|TRBJ2-1|-|TRBV4-2
CASSQDFRGRSYNEQFF
TGTGCCAGCAGCCAAGATTTCCGGGGTCGGTCCTACAATGAGCAGTTCTTC
>-|TRBJ2-1|-|TRBV20-1
CSARGQFF
TGCAGTGCCCGGGGGCAGTTCTTC
>few|TRBJ2-5|-|TRBV28
CASSPNGAGGETQYF
TGTGCCAGCAGTCCTAATGGGGCAGGGGGGGAGACCCAGTACTTC
>-|TRBJ2-1|TRBD2|TRBV6-2/TRBV6-3
CASSYSWLLAGVDEQFF
TGTGCCAGCAGTTACTCTTGGCTATTGGCGGGAGTGGATGAGCAGTTCTTC
>-|TRBJ2-7|-|TRBV20-1
CSARDGGRYEQYF
TGCAGTGCTAGAGATGGGGGGCGCTACGAGCAGTACTTC
>-|TRBJ2-5|-|TRBV10-2
CASQRGEETQYF
TGCGCCTCCCAGAGGGGTGAAGAGACCCAGTACTTC
>few|TRBJ2-1|TRBD2|TRBV4-3
CASSQERAGVGLNEQFF
TGCGCCAGCAGCCAAGAGAGAGCGGGAGTGGGGTTGAATGAGCAGTTCTTC
>few|TRBJ2-1|TRBD1|TRBV7-8
CASSVPGQGEHEQFF
TGTGCCAGCAGCGTGCCGGGACAGGGGGAACATGAGCAGTTCTTC
>-|TRBJ2-7|TRBD2|TRBV3-1
CASSPKLAGGTYEQYF
TGTGCCAGCAGCCCTAAACTAGCGGGGGGGACCTACGAGCAGTACTTC
>-|TRBJ2-7|-|TRBV6-5
CAVRSPYEQYF
TGTGCCGTCCGATCCCCCTACGAGCAGTACTTC
>-|TRBJ2-7|-|TRBV7-9
CASSHLQGYEQYF
TGTGCCAGCAGCCATCTCCAGGGATACGAGCAGTACTTC
>few|TRBJ2-7|-|TRBV20-1
CSASTGPVYEQYF
TGCAGTGCTAGTACGGGGCCAGTCTACGAGCAGTACTTC
>few|TRBJ2-3|-|TRBV18
CASSPPSAAYTQYF
TGTGCCAGCTCACCACCGTCCGCCGCCTATACGCAGTATTTT
>-|TRBJ2-7|TRBD2|TRBV5-1
CASSLSTSGGSYEQYF
TGCGCCAGCAGCCTGTCCACTAGCGGGGGTTCCTACGAGCAGTACTTC
>-|TRBJ2-7|-|TRBV11-2
CASSPRTRPGEQYF
TGTGCCAGCAGCCCCCGGACGCGGCCCGGGGAGCAGTACTTC
>-|TRBJ2-3|-|TRBV27
CASSSLLGDTQYF
TGTGCCAGCAGTTCACTCCTGGGGGATACGCAGTATTTT
>-|TRBJ1-2|TRBD1|TRBV12-3/TRBV12-4
CASSRRGQTRPYGYTF
TGTGCCAGCAGTCGCAGGGGACAGACGCGACCCTATGGCTACACCTTC